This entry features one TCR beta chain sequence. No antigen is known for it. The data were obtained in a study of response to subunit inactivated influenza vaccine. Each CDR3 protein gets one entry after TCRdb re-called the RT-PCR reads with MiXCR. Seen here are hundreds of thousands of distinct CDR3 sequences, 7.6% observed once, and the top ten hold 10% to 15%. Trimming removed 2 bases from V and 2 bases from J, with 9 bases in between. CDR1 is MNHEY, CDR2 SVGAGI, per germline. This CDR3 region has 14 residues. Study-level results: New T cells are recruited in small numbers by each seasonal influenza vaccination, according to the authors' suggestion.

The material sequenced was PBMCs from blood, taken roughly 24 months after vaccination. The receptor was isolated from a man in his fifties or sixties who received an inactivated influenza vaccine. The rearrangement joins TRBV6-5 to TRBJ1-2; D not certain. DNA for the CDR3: TGTGCCAGCAGTTACCTCGGCCCCAACTATGGCTACACCTTC. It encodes CASSYLGPNYGYTF.